The table lists the clone carrying this TCR beta chain with many counts. The antigen remains undetermined. This record belongs to a study of T-cell reconstitution after alpha-beta-depleted transplantation in children. General study findings and limits: Several hundred graft clones that had expanded were reportedly the source of alpha-beta T cells about two months after transplant.

A TCRbeta library incorporating unique molecular identifiers was prepared. TCRdb re-analysed the PCR reads in MiXCR, keeping a single row per CDR3 protein. Here the sample spans around 450,000 distinct CDR3 sequences, roughly a tenth being singletons. Germline lookup yields CDR1 KGHDR and CDR2 SFDVKD. V dropped 1 base and J dropped 0 bases, with 9 bases sitting between them. The CDR3 is 16 residues long. The sequencing here drew on PBMCs, taken before TCRalphabeta/CD19-depleted stem cell transplant. This TCR derives from a child aged 2-15 years with inherited bone marrow failure, due to receive a stem cell transplant. V and J are TRBV24-1 and TRBJ2-1, with D maybe TRBD2 (6 bases). For the CDR3, the DNA is TGTGCCACCAGTGATTTTGAGCGGGCCTCCTACAATGAGCAGTTCTTC. Translating gives CATSDFERASYNEQFF.